The 26 T cell receptor beta chains reported below all come from one sample, sequenced in a study of T cell responses to AZD1222 COVID-19 vaccine. The protocol was immunoSEQ multiplex PCR, while the TCRdb copy is restricted to in-frame clones and leaves out a portion. The data show about 170,000 clones, 90% seen once. The input for sequencing was peripheral blood, taken on day 0 of AZD1222 vaccination. These receptors originate from an adult in good health.

Regarding this clone: Different DNA sequences within this sample yield the same CDR3. The chain joins TRBV13 to TRBJ1-2, with 9 bases fitting TRBD1. The ends lost 11 bases at V and 2 bases at J; junction bases unmatched: 9. The CDR3 contains 14 residues. Per germline, CDR1 PRHDT and CDR2 FYEKMQ (reference sequence). CDR3 residues: CASSIGTGNYGYTF. The CDR3 DNA reads TGTGCCTCCAGCATTGGGACAGGGAACTATGGCTACACCTTC.

The chain joins TRBV6-1 to TRBJ2-5; 8 nucleotides align to TRBD2. The CDR3 consists of 16 residues. With V trimmed by 3 bases and J by 7 bases, 13 bases remained unmatched. The germline V gene has CDR1 MNHNS and CDR2 SASEGT. CDR3 DNA: TGTGCCAGCAGTGAGACCTCCGGGACTAGTTTAGGGACCCAGTACTTC. Amino acid sequence: CASSETSGTSLGTQYF.

This chain links TRBV5-6 with TRBJ2-5, with TRBD2 matching 14 bases. The germline gives CDR1 SGHDT, CDR2 YYEEEE. The junction had 1 base not matched to a gene; V was cut back by 0 bases and J by 3 bases. The length of the CDR3 is 16 residues. CDR3 nucleotides: TGTGCCAGCAGCTTGGTGGGACTAGCGGGGGAAGAGACCCAGTACTTC. Amino acid sequence: CASSLVGLAGEETQYF.

The chain recombines TRBV7-2 with TRBJ1-6; the match to TRBD1 covers 8 bases. CDR1 SGHTA and CDR2 FQGNSA come from the germline V gene. The ends lost 5 bases at V and 5 bases at J; junction bases unmatched: 2. This CDR3 is built from 14 residues. The chain's CDR3 is CASSGGQDNSPLHF. CDR3 nucleotide sequence: TGTGCCAGCAGCGGGGGACAGGATAATTCACCCCTCCACTTT. Complete variable domain (other parts from reference TRBV7-2 and TRBJ1-6): GAGVSQSPSNKVTEKGKDVELRCDPISGHTALYWYRQSLGQGLEFLIYFQGNSAPDKSGLPSDRFSAERTGGSVSTLTIQRTQQEDSAVYLCASSGGQDNSPLHFGNGTRLTVT.

This chain connects TRBV14 to TRBJ1-2, with TRBD1 matching 10 bases. CDR3 length: 15 residues. Losses at the gene ends were 3 bases for V and 7 bases for J; bases not matched to a gene: 8. Germline CDR1 reads SGHDN; CDR2 reads FVKESK. The CDR3 region is CASSQTGGAGGGYTF. The CDR3 coding sequence is TGTGCCAGCAGCCAGACAGGGGGCGCCGGGGGTGGCTACACCTTC.

The chain couples TRBV9 to TRBJ1-3; D is uncertain. Looked up from germline, CDR1 is SGDLS and CDR2 is YYNGEE. The CDR3 extends over 15 amino acids. V lost 0 bases and J 4 bases, leaving 11 bases between the germline ends. The CDR3 coding sequence is TGTGCCAGCAGCGTAGTAGGCGAGGGAGGAAACACCATATATTTT. This sequence encodes CASSVVGEGGNTIYF. The whole variable domain, filled in from reference TRBV9 and TRBJ1-3, reads DSGVTQTPKHLITATGQRVTLRCSPRSGDLSVYWYQQSLDQGLQFLIQYYNGEERAKGNILERFSAQQFPDLHSELNLSSLELGDSALYFCASSVVGEGGNTIYFGEGSWLTVV.

This rearrangement joins TRBV7-2 to TRBJ2-7; 7 bases align to TRBD1. This CDR3 contains 12 residues. Per the germline V gene, CDR1 is SGHTA and CDR2 is FQGNSA. The V and J ends lost 5 bases and 6 bases, in that order; junction bases with no gene match: 4. Written as DNA, the CDR3 is TGTGCCAGCAGCCAGACAGGGTTCGAGCAGTACTTC. Translation gives CASSQTGFEQYF.

The gene calls are TRBV27 and TRBJ2-7; D call uncertain. V shed 7 bases and J shed 3 bases, with 13 bases lying between them. The CDR3 contains 13 residues. Germline V lookup: CDR1 MNHEY, CDR2 SMNVEV (reference sequence). CDR3 nucleotides: TGTGCCAGCACTCAGGACCGCTTCTACGAGCAGTACTTC. It is translated as CASTQDRFYEQYF.

This clone has a handful of counts. The chain carries TRBV19 and TRBJ1-2; D unclear. The ends were cut back, 3 bases at V and 3 bases at J, with 5 bases in the middle. Germline CDR1 is LNHDA and CDR2 is SQIVND (reference sequence). The CDR3 is made up of 12 amino acids. CDR3 residues: CASSMRDYGYTF. The CDR3 bases are TGTGCCAGTAGTATGAGGGACTATGGCTACACCTTC.

The chain uses TRBV11-2 and TRBJ1-3; unclear D gene. This CDR3 is 13 amino acids long. Looked up from germline, CDR1 is SGHAT and CDR2 is FQNNGV. The V end lost 5 bases, the J end lost 1 base, and 6 bases lay between the germline ends. The CDR3 region has the DNA TGTGCCAGCAGCCCGAATTCTGGAAACACCATATATTTT. Translating gives CASSPNSGNTIYF.

The chain carries TRBV14 and TRBJ1-2; D ambiguous. Germline CDR1 is SGHDN and CDR2 is FVKESK. V gave up 2 bases and J gave up 0 bases, with 4 bases separating them. The CDR3 has 13 residues. This CDR3 is CASSQMANYGYTF. The DNA of the CDR3 is TGTGCCAGCAGCCAAATGGCTAACTATGGCTACACCTTC.

Here the CDR3 reads CASSEELLGGSPLHF. The CDR3, as DNA: TGTGCCAGCAGTGAGGAACTCCTTGGGGGTTCACCCCTCCACTTT. The chain couples TRBV2 to TRBJ1-6, with D possibly being TRBD1 (5 bases). CDR1 and CDR2 (germline): SNHLY, FYNNEI. Trimming shortened V by 3 bases and J by 9 bases, and 15 bases separated the two germline ends. There are 15 residues in the CDR3.

The rearrangement links TRBV7-9 to TRBJ2-7, with a tentative D call TRBD2 (5 bases). The V end lost 5 bases, the J end lost 1 base, and 12 bases lay between the germline ends. The CDR3 runs to 14 residues. Germline CDR1 reads SEHNR; CDR2 reads FQNEAQ (reference sequence). The CDR3 spells CASSLRAVSYEQYF. The CDR3 bases are TGTGCCAGCAGCCTCAGAGCGGTATCCTACGAGCAGTACTTC.

This rearrangement joins TRBV7-2 to TRBJ2-5; D call uncertain. Trimming stripped 2 bases from V and 6 bases from J, with 7 bases between. This CDR3 comprises 12 residues. Germline-derived CDR1 and CDR2 are SGHTA and FQGNSA. The CDR3 nucleotides read TGTGCCAGCAGCTTACAGATGCAGACCCAGTACTTC. This encodes CASSLQMQTQYF.

The CDR3 DNA reads TGTGCCAGCAGCTTTGGCCAGGGGAGCACCGGGGAGCTGTTTTTT. It encodes CASSFGQGSTGELFF. This sequence joins TRBV11-2 and TRBJ2-2, with D perhaps matching TRBD1 (6 bases). Germline V gene data show CDR1 as SGHAT and CDR2 as FQNNGV. Trimming shortened V by 3 bases and J by 4 bases, and 12 bases separated the two germline ends. This CDR3 is 15 amino acids long. The full variable domain, rest sourced from reference TRBV11-2 and TRBJ2-2, is EAGVAQSPRYKIIEKRQSVAFWCNPISGHATLYWYQQILGQGPKLLIQFQNNGVVDDSQLPKDRFSAERLKGVDSTLKIQPAKLEDSAVYLCASSFGQGSTGELFFGEGSRLTVL.

The chain recombines TRBV4-3 with TRBJ1-1; D is perhaps TRBD1 (5 bases). V was pared by 4 bases and J by 1 base, with 13 bases between. Germline V lookup: CDR1 LGHNA, CDR2 YSLEER. CDR3 length: 15 amino acids. The CDR3 DNA sequence: TGCGCCAGCAGCCCAAGGAAGGGGACGAACACTGAAGCTTTCTTT. This encodes CASSPRKGTNTEAFF.

This chain uses TRBV18 with TRBJ2-2, with 10 nucleotides matching TRBD1. Trimming took 3 bases from V and 5 from J; bases not matched to a gene: 3. This CDR3 is 15 amino acids long. CDR1 and CDR2 (germline): KGHSH, LQKENI. The CDR3 reads CASSPGQGPTGELFF. CDR3 in DNA: TGTGCCAGCTCACCGGGACAGGGGCCAACCGGGGAGCTGTTTTTT.

The chain recombines TRBV15 with TRBJ1-5; no clear D. The CDR3 length is 13 residues. Per germline, CDR1 LNHNV and CDR2 YYDKDF (reference sequence). With 1 base removed from V and 4 bases from J, the gap between germline ends came to 5 bases. The CDR3 sequence: CATSRAPNQPQHF. As DNA, the CDR3 is TGTGCCACCAGCAGAGCCCCTAATCAGCCCCAGCATTTT.

The chain has TRBV11-2 and TRBJ2-2; 12 nucleotides align to TRBD2. CDR3 length: 17 amino acids. Germline values: CDR1 SGHAT, CDR2 FQNNGV. The V gene end was trimmed by 5 bases and the J gene end by 6 bases; junction bases not matched to a gene: 10. The CDR3 loop reads CASSIRLAGELAGELFF. The CDR3 DNA reads TGTGCCAGCAGCATCCGACTAGCGGGGGAACTCGCCGGGGAGCTGTTTTTT.

V gene TRBV7-9 combines with J gene TRBJ2-5; D not resolved. The V gene lost 3 bases and the J gene lost 1 base, with 6 bases spanning the gap. The germline V gene has CDR1 SEHNR and CDR2 FQNEAQ (reference sequence). This CDR3 is 13 amino acids long. The CDR3, as DNA: TGTGCCAGCAGCTTCCCCATCCAAGAGACCCAGTACTTC. Translated, it gives CASSFPIQETQYF.

J is TRBJ1-1 and V is TRBV27; 7 bases agree with TRBD1. In germline, CDR1 is MNHEY, CDR2 SMNVEV (reference sequence). The CDR3 runs to 15 residues. V was pared by 5 bases and J by 0 bases, with 6 bases of the junction left unmatched. DNA for the CDR3: TGTGCCAGCAGTCCTGACAGGGACCTGAACACTGAAGCTTTCTTT. It codes for CASSPDRDLNTEAFF.

This chain links TRBV9 with TRBJ2-3, with D possibly matching TRBD1 (6 bases). With 0 bases removed from V and 5 bases from J, the gap between germline ends came to 13 bases. Germline V gene lookup returns CDR1 SGDLS and CDR2 YYNGEE. The CDR3 sequence is 15 residues long. CDR3 nucleotide sequence: TGTGCCAGCAGCGTAGTGGGGGCCTGGAGAGATACGCAGTATTTT. This translates into CASSVVGAWRDTQYF.

The chain couples TRBV19 to TRBJ2-3; D possibly corresponds to TRBD2 (6 bases). The CDR3 contains 15 residues. V shed 5 bases and J shed 4 bases, with 16 bases lying between them. The germline V gene has CDR1 LNHDA and CDR2 SQIVND (reference sequence). CDR3 DNA: TGTGCCAGTAGTCCCCGGACTACTCGAGCAGATACGCAGTATTTT. This sequence encodes CASSPRTTRADTQYF.

The rearrangement uses TRBV19 and TRBJ2-3; 7 nucleotides match TRBD2. This CDR3 has 14 amino acids. The junction had 4 bases not matched to a gene; V was cut back by 3 bases and J by 4 bases. The germline V gene has CDR1 LNHDA and CDR2 SQIVND (reference sequence). The CDR3 reads CASSISGGADTQYF. The DNA of the CDR3 is TGTGCCAGTAGTATTTCGGGGGGTGCAGATACGCAGTATTTT.

The V gene is TRBV30, the J gene TRBJ2-2; D is unresolved. This CDR3 spans 14 amino acids. V was trimmed by 2 bases and J by 0 bases, leaving 7 bases between them. CDR1 is GTSNPN and CDR2 is SVGIG in the germline V gene (reference sequence). The CDR3 nucleotides are TGTGCCTGGAGTCGGACCCCGAACACCGGGGAGCTGTTTTTT. This translates into CAWSRTPNTGELFF.

This sequence joins TRBV15 and TRBJ2-1, with TRBD1 as a possible D gene (6 bases). V dropped 8 bases and J dropped 10 bases, with 12 bases sitting between them. CDR3 size: 11 residues. Germline V CDR1 and CDR2: LNHNV, YYDKDF (reference sequence). CDR3 residues: CATSDRWEQFF. CDR3 sequence (DNA): TGTGCCACCTCAGACAGGTGGGAGCAGTTCTTC.